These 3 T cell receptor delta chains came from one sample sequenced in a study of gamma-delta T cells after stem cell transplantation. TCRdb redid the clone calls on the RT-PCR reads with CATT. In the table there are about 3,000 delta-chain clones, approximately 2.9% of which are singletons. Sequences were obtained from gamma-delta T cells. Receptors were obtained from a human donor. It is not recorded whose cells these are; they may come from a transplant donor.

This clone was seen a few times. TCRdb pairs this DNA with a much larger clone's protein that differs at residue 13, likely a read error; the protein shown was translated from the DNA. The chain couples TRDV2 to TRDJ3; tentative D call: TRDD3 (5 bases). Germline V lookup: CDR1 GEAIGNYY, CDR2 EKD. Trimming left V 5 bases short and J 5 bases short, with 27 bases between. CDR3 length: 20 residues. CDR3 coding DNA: TGTGCCTGTGGATGGTACTGTAACATTAAGGGATCCCGGGACACCCGACAGATGTTTTTC. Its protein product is CACGWYCNIKGSRDTRQMFF.

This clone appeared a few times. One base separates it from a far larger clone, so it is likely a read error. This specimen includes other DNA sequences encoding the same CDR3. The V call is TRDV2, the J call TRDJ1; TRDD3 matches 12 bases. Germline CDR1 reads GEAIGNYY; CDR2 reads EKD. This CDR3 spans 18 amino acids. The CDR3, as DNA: TGTGCCTGCGACACCCTTACTGGGGGATACTTGTACACCGATAAACTCATCTTT. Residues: CACDTLTGGYLYTDKLIF.

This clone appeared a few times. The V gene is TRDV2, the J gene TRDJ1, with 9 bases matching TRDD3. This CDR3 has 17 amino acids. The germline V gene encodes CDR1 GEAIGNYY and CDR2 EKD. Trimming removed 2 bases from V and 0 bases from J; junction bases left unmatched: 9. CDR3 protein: CACDSVLGDYNTDKLIF. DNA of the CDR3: TGTGCCTGTGACAGTGTACTGGGGGACTATAACACCGATAAACTCATCTTT.